This T cell receptor beta chain was profiled in a study of cytomegalovirus exposure and HLA in healthy donors. Broader study findings: It was in a later analysis that TCR association rates were seen to vary by HLA locus, highest for DRB1 and lowest for HLA-C.

Germline loops: CDR1 SGHVS, CDR2 FQNEAQ. This CDR3 is 14 amino acids long. V was trimmed by 6 bases and J by 4 bases, leaving 13 bases between them. Researchers ran the PCR with 60 Vbeta and 13 Jbeta primers. Libraries were prepared by immunoSEQ multiplex PCR; TCRdb keeps only in-frame clonotypes and omits some of them. This table has tens of thousands of clones, over 60% appearing once. This clone has a single count. Its target is unknown. V is TRBV7-8 and J is TRBJ2-1; D possibly corresponds to TRBD2 (6 bases). The sample comprised PBMCs. This TCR derives from a male donor in good health and CMV-seronegative. CDR3 sequence reads: CASRALASYNEQFF. The CDR3 region has the DNA TGTGCCAGCAGAGCTCTAGCGTCTTACAATGAGCAGTTCTTC.